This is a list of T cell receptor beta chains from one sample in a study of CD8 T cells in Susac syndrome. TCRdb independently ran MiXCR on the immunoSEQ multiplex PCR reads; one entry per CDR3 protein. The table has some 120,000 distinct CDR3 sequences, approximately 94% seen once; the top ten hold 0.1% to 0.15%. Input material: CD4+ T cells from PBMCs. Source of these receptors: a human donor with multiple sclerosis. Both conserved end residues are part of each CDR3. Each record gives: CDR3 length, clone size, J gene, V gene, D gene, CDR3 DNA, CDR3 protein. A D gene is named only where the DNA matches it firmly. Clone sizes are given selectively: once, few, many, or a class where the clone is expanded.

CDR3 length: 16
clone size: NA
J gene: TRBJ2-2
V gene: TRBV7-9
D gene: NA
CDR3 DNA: TGTGCCAGCAGCTTAAGAGGTGATGCGAACACCGGGGAGCTGTTTTTT
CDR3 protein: CASSLRGDANTGELFF

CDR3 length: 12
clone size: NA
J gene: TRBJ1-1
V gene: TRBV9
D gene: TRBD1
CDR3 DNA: TGTGCCAGCAGTGACAGGGCGGGTGAAGCTTTCTTT
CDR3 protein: CASSDRAGEAFF

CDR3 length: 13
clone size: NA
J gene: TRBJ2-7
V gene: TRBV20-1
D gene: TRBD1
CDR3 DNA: TGCAGTGCTAGACGACAGGGGGGCTACGAGCAGTACTTC
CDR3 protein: CSARRQGGYEQYF

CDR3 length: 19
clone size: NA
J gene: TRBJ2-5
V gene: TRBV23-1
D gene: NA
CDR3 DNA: TGCGCCAGCCCCCCGAGCGAGCAGGCCCCTCGTTCTACACAAGAGACCCAGTACTTC
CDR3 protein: CASPPSEQAPRSTQETQYF

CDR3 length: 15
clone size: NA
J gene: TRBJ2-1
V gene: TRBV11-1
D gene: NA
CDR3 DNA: TGTGCCAGCAGCTTATCAGGGGTCTCCTACAATGAGCAGTTCTTC
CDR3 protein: CASSLSGVSYNEQFF

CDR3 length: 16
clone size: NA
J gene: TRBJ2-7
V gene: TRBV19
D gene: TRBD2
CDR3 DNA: TGTGCCAGTAGTTTGGGACTAGCGGGAATCAACTACGAGCAGTACTTC
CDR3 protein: CASSLGLAGINYEQYF

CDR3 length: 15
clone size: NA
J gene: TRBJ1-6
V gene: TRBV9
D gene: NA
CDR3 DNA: TGTGCCAGCGGCCTTGGGGGACGGACCCTCGGGACCCTCCACTTT
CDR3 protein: CASGLGGRTLGTLHF

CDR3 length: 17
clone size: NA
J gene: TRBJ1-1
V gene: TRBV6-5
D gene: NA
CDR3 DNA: TGTGCCAGCAGTTACTCGTGGTCAGGGACCTTGGGCACTGAAGCTTTCTTT
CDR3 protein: CASSYSWSGTLGTEAFF

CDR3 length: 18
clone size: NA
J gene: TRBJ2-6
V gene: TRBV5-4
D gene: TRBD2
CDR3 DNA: TGTGCCAGCAGCTCAGGTGGGGCGCGGGGGACTGGGGCCAACGTCCTGACTTTC
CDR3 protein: CASSSGGARGTGANVLTF

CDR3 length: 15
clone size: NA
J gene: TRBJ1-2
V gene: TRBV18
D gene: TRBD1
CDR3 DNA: TGTGCCAGCTCACCACCGGACAGGAGAGCGCATGGCTACACCTTC
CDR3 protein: CASSPPDRRAHGYTF

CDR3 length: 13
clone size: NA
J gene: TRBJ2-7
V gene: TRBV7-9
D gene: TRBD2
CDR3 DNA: TGTGCCAGCAGCCTAGCGGGAGGGGACGAGCAGTACTTC
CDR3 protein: CASSLAGGDEQYF

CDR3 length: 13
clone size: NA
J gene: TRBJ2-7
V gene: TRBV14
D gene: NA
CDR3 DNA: TGTGCCAGCAGCCAAGATTGGGGGATCGAGCAGTACTTC
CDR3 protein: CASSQDWGIEQYF

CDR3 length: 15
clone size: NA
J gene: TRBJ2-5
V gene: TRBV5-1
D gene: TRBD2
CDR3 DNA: TGCGCCAGCAGCGTGAGCGGGGACCTCCAAGAGACCCAGTACTTC
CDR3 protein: CASSVSGDLQETQYF

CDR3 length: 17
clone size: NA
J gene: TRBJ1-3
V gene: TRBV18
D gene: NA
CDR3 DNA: TGTGCCAGCTCACCAAGAAACATACTGAGCTCTGGAAACACCATATATTTT
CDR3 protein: CASSPRNILSSGNTIYF

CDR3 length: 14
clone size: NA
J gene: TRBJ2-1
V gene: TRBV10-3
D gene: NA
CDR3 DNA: TGTGCCATCAGTGAAGGGCTGGAGAACAATGAGCAGTTCTTC
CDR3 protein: CAISEGLENNEQFF

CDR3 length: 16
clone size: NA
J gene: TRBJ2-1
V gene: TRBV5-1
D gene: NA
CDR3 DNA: TGCGCCAGCAGTCGTATAACAGGGAGCTCCTACAATGAGCAGTTCTTC
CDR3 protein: CASSRITGSSYNEQFF

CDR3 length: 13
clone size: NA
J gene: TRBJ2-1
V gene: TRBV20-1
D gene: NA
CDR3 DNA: TGCAGTGCTACGGCTGCGTCCTACAATGAGCAGTTCTTC
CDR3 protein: CSATAASYNEQFF

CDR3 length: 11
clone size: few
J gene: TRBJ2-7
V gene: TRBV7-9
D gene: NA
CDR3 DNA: TGTGCCAGCAGCTTAGCGGACGAGCAGTACTTC
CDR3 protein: CASSLADEQYF

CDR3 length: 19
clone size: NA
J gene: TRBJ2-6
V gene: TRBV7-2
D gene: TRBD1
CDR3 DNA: TGTGCCAGCAGCTCGGATTGGACAGGCCTGGACTCTGGGGCCAACGTCCTGACTTTC
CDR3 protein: CASSSDWTGLDSGANVLTF

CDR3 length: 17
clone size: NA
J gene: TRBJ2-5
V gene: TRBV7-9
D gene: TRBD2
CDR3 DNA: TGTGCCAGCACCAGGACTAGCGGTAACCGGTACCAAGAGACCCAGTACTTC
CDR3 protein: CASTRTSGNRYQETQYF

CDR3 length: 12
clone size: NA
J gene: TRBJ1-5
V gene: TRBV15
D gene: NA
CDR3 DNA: TGTGCCACCAGCAGGGCTAATCAGCCCCAGCATTTT
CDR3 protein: CATSRANQPQHF

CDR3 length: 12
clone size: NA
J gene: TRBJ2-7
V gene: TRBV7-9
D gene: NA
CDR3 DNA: TGTGCCAGCAGCTCCACAGGGACCGAGCAGTACTTC
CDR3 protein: CASSSTGTEQYF

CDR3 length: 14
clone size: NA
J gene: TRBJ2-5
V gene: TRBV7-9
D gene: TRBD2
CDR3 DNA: TGTGCCAGCAGCGGAGCGGGAGAGGGGGAGACCCAGTACTTC
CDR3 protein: CASSGAGEGETQYF

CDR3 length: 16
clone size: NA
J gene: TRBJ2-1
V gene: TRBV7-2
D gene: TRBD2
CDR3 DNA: TGTGCCAGCAGCTCTTGGACTAGCGGTACCTACAATGAGCAGTTCTTC
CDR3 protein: CASSSWTSGTYNEQFF

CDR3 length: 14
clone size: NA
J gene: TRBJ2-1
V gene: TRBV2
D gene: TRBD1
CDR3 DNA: TGTGCCAGCAGTAGACAGGGGGCGAACCGTGAGCAGTTCTTC
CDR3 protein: CASSRQGANREQFF

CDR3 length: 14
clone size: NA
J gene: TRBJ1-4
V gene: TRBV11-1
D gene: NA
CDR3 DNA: TGTGCCAGCAGCGAAGCCCTTGGGGATGAAAAACTGTTTTTT
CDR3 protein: CASSEALGDEKLFF

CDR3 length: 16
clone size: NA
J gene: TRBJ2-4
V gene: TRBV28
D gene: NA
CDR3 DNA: TGTGCCAGCAGTGATCGGGACATCCTAGCCAAAAACATTCAGTACTTC
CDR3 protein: CASSDRDILAKNIQYF

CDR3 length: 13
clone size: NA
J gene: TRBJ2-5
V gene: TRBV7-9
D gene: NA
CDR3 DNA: TGTGCCAGCAGCTTAGCTAGCTTGAAGACCCAGTACTTC
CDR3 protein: CASSLASLKTQYF

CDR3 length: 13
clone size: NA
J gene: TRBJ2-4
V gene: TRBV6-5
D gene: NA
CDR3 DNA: TGTGCCACCCACCTGTTACGTGGGAACATTCAGTACTTC
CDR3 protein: CATHLLRGNIQYF

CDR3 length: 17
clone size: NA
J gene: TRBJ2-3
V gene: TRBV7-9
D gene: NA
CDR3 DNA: TGTGCCAGCAGCTTATTACCCCTAGCGACTAGCACAGATACGCAGTATTTT
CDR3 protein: CASSLLPLATSTDTQYF

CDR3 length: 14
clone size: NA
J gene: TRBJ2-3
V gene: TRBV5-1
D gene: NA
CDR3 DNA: TGCGCCAGCAGCTTGGAAAGGGGCCCCGATACGCAGTATTTT
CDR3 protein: CASSLERGPDTQYF

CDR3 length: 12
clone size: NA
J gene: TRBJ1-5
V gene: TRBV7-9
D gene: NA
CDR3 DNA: TGTGCCAGCAGCTTACAGCTTCAGCCCCAGCATTTT
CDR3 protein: CASSLQLQPQHF

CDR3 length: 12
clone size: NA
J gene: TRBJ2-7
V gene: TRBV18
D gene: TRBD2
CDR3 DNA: TGTGCCAGCTCATCGGGAGGGGCCGAGCAGTACTTC
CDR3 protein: CASSSGGAEQYF

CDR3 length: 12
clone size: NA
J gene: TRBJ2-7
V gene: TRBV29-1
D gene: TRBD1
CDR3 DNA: TGCAGCGCCCGGGACAGGGCCCGCGAGCAGTACTTC
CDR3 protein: CSARDRAREQYF

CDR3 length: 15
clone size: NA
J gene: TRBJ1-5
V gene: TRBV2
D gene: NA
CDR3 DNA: TGTGCCAGCAGGACCGACAGACTAAGCAATCAGCCCCAGCATTTT
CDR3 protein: CASRTDRLSNQPQHF